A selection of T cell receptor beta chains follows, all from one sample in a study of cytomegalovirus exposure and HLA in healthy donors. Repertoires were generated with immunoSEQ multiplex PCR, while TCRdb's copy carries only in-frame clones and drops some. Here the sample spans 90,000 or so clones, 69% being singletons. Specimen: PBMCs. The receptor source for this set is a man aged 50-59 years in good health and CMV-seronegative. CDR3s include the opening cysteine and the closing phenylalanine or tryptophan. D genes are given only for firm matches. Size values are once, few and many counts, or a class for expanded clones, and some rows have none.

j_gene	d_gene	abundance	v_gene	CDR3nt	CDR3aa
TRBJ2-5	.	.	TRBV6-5	TGTGCCAGCAGTTACAGGGGAATAGGGGAGACCCAGTACTTC	CASSYRGIGETQYF
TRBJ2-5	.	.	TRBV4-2	TGTGCCAGCAGCCGGCTAGGGGGCCAAGAGACCCAGTACTTC	CASSRLGGQETQYF
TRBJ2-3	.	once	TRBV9	TGTGCCAGCAGCGTAGACTCGTTCACAGATACGCAGTATTTT	CASSVDSFTDTQYF
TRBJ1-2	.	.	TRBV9	TGTGCCAGCAGCACCGGACAGAAGAATGGCTACACCTTC	CASSTGQKNGYTF
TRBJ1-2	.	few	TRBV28	TGTGCCAGCAGTTCCCCCCTCGACTATGGCTACACCTTC	CASSSPLDYGYTF
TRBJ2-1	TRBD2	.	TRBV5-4	TGTGCCAGCAGCTTGGGACTAGCGGGGTCTAATGAGCAGTTCTTC	CASSLGLAGSNEQFF
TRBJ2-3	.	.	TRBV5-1	TGCGCCAGCAGCTTGAGCCCCATGGTAGCGCGAGCTGGAGTGACAGATACGCAGTATTTT	CASSLSPMVARAGVTDTQYF
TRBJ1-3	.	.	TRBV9	TGTGCCAGCAGCGTAGAGCAGGGCCCATCCGGTGGAAACACCATATATTTT	CASSVEQGPSGGNTIYF
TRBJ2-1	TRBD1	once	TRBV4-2	TGTGCCAGCAGAACGGGACAGGGAACCTACAATGAGCAGTTCTTC	CASRTGQGTYNEQFF
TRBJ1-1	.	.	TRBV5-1	TGCGCCAGCAGCGTGGACAGACCTAACACTGAAGCTTTCTTT	CASSVDRPNTEAFF
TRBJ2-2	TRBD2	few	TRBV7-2	TGTGCCAGCAGCTCCCCTAGCGGGAGGACACCCGGGGAGCTGTTTTTT	CASSSPSGRTPGELFF
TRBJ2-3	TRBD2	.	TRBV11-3	TGTGCCAGCAGCTTAGATATTCAGCGGGAGGGCGCGACAGATACGCAGTATTTT	CASSLDIQREGATDTQYF
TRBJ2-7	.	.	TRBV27	TGTGCCAGCAGCTCCCTTAGGCAGGGAGGGGGATACGAGCAGTACTTC	CASSSLRQGGGYEQYF
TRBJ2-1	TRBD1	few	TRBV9	TGTGCCAGCAGCCGGACCGGGACAGGAAGCTACAATGAGCAGTTCTTC	CASSRTGTGSYNEQFF
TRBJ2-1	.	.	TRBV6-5	TGTGCCACCCCCAGGGGGGACGGCGCCCATGAGCAGTTCTTC	CATPRGDGAHEQFF
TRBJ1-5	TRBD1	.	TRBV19	TGTGCCAGTAGTATGAGGGGACAGGGTTATAGGTATAGCAATCAGCCCCAGCATTTT	CASSMRGQGYRYSNQPQHF
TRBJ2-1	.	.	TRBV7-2	TGTGCCAGCAGCTTACGACATTACAATGAGCAGTTCTTC	CASSLRHYNEQFF
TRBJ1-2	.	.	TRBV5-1	TGCGCCAGCAGCTTGCCGGACTTCTATGGCTACACCTTC	CASSLPDFYGYTF
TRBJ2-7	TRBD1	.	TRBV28	TGTGCCAGCAGTTCGGACAGGGCGCCCTACGAGCAGTACTTC	CASSSDRAPYEQYF
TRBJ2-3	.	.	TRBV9	TGTGCCAGCAGCGTAGGTTACAGGGCACACACAGATACGCAGTATTTT	CASSVGYRAHTDTQYF
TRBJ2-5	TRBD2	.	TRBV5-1	TGCGCCAGCAGCCCTCCCGCAGCGGGAGGGGGAGAGACCCAGTACTTC	CASSPPAAGGGETQYF
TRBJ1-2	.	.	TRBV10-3	TGTGCCATCAGTGAAGGACAGCCGTATGGCTACACCTTC	CAISEGQPYGYTF
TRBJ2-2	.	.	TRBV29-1	TGCAGCGTTGAAGGCCAGTTCAACACCGGGGAGCTGTTTTTT	CSVEGQFNTGELFF